This TCR beta chain was recorded in a study of cytomegalovirus exposure and HLA in healthy donors (dated by TCRdb to between 2016 and 2019). With respect to the entire study: In an earlier analysis of under 600 of the donors, under 300 Gb of sequence data and roughly 100 million unique TCR beta sequences from about 179 million T cells were reported. In a later genetic analysis, genome-wide SNP genotypes for about 65% of the 666 donors were used, and that subset was treated as a discovery cohort. Donor age, sex, ethnicity and CMV serostatus were collected together with the repertoire data. Rather than drawing on any new phenotypic data, the later analysis identified candidate immune exposures from TCR beta sequences and the way those sequences occurred across donors. Every discovery cohort repertoire had been produced on one sequencing platform. The T cell repertoires of under 700 subjects were profiled by immunosequencing and related to cytomegalovirus serostatus. Among about 360 genotyped donors of the cohort, an average of 235,054 unique TCR beta nucleotide sequences were sequenced per donor, 15% to 20% of them non-productive. Among the approximately 400 genotyped donors, around 79% belonged to the genetic ancestry cluster associated with self-reported Caucasian donors. Roughly 300 gigabases of sequencing data and approximately 84 million unique TCR sequences were included in an early release covering under 650 HLA-typed donors. HLA typing covered class I and class II loci at four-digit resolution. The number of donors typed differed by locus, with roughly 620-630 for A, B, C, DRB1 and DQB1, about 500 for DQA1, 600 to 610 for DPA1, and some 440 for DPB1. A separate validation cohort of over a hundred different subjects was used in addition to the approximately 610-subject first cohort. Several DR-DQ haplotypes were treated as single units for association and clustering because of strong linkage in the cohort. An earlier analysis of 587 of the donors used high-throughput TCR beta sequencing to judge whether each TCR beta V gene segment behaved as functional or pseudogenic. To predict cytomegalovirus infection status, the study brought together high-throughput TCR immunosequencing, statistical association of individual TCRs with disease status, and machine learning. A later analysis re-analyzed previously published TCR beta repertoires from 500 to 700 donors and added high-resolution HLA genotyping to study TCR occurrence patterns. The aim of the study was to test whether cataloging public T cell receptors could identify signatures of past pathogen exposure.

Library prep was done by the immunoSEQ multiplex PCR assay. For the multiplex PCR, a mixture combining 60 forward primers for TCR Vbeta segments and 13 reverse primers for TCR Jbeta segments was used. The CDR3 region of rearranged TCR beta genes was amplified from genomic DNA with a multiplex PCR assay. On the Illumina HiSeq System, the amplified TCR beta libraries were sequenced as 87-base-pair reads. In the authors' own workflow: In a later analysis, tens of millions of unique TCR beta chains were counted across the approximately 640 repertoires, and around 11 million of these chains were shared by at least two donors. A nearest-neighbor algorithm error-corrected the raw reads and collapsed the reads into unique sequences, merging closely related sequences to remove PCR and sequencing errors. Alignment of CDR3 sequences to IMGT reference sequences was used to assign V, D and J gene segments. Each retained sequence needed at least a six-nucleotide match to both a V gene segment and a J gene segment. Rearrangements were called productive when the CDR3 lacked stop codons and stayed in frame with V and J; all others were non-productive. CDR3 was defined by IMGT convention, running from the second conserved V-encoded cysteine to the conserved J-encoded phenylalanine. The earlier analysis of some 540 of the donors excluded any sequence lacking an unambiguous match to a single V gene segment. An earlier analysis of over 450 of the donors classified V segments as functional when productive rearrangements were above 56.7% and as segregating when the standard deviation between donors was above 5%. A statistical classification framework was developed to diagnose cytomegalovirus status using the catalog of TCR beta chain sequences. In a later analysis, V and J genes were assigned by comparing TCR nucleotide sequences against IMGT/GENE-DB human TR gene sequences. The TCRdist pipeline was used in a later analysis to assign CDR3 sequences and most-parsimonious VDJ recombination scenarios. A later analysis defined each TCR beta chain by its CDR3 amino acid sequence plus V-gene family, and excluded reads lacking a unique V-gene family. In a later analysis, approximately 640 highly shared, low-generation-probability nucleotide sequences were removed to address suspected cross-contamination and a sequencing artifact. For each public chain, a later analysis derived a clonal expansion index from normalized ranks of inferred template counts within each repertoire. In a later analysis, generation probabilities were computed with a VDJ recombination model fitted to out-of-frame rearrangements, and the resulting probabilities were checked against IGoR. In a later analysis, TCR-TCR, TCR-HLA and TCR-CMV co-occurrence was scored with hypergeometric tests, and a repertoire-size bias correction was applied to TCR pairs. In a later analysis, false discovery rates were estimated by permuting HLA or CMV assignments 20 times. In a later analysis, co-occurring TCRs were grouped with DBSCAN, and TCRdist sequence similarity was added when clustering was performed within HLA-allele-positive subsets. Co-occurrence clustering excluded repertoires with fewer than 30,000 or more than 120,000 public chains, plus five with anomalous nucleotide sharing. TCRdb limited this immuneACCESS table to in-frame rearrangements with V and J called. A share of clones is missing; checked studies link under half to unresolved V genes, and the rest is unexplained. For V, J and clone size, that table is used; D and trimming come from the DNA. The table for this sample lists about 150,000 clones; around 80% of them were counted only once. In total, the top ten clones hold under 8% of the sample.

The paper's findings and limits, for the study overall: In an earlier analysis of 587 of the donors, most TCR beta V segments were observed in productive rearrangements about 87% or about 30% of the time, broadly matching IMGT annotations. In a later analysis, most CMV-associated TCR beta chains were found to appear HLA-restricted, with HLA associations seemingly driven largely by CMV exposure. Linkage disequilibrium might explain the correlated functional status among segregating V segments, but an unknown experimental factor could not be ruled out. Some IMGT-functional V segments, including TRBV6-2 and TRBV6-3, could not be distinguished by the 87-base-pair reads and were therefore excluded. At a false discovery rate of 0.05, a later analysis linked roughly 17,000 TCR beta sequences to specific HLA alleles. The presence/absence analyses assumed that sequencing depth was roughly uniform across donors, and that assumption may not be true. In the study, 164 TCR beta chains were listed as associated with cytomegalovirus. In a later analysis, several top co-occurrence clusters were reported to appear linked to parvovirus B19, influenza, CMV and Epstein-Barr virus. A later genetic analysis reported fewer N-insertions in productive TCRs among donors in an Asian-associated ancestry cluster than the roughly 700-donor mean. The only immune exposure information available for the cohort was CMV serostatus. In vitro tests confirmed that three of the cytomegalovirus-associated TCR beta chains recognize cytomegalovirus antigens. In both the original and validation cohorts, the classifier was reported to diagnose cytomegalovirus status with high specificity and sensitivity. Because counts were too low, some 17 rarely observed V segments, including chromosome 9 orphons, were left out of the earlier analysis of a few hundred of the donors. A further reported finding was that TCR beta sequences accurately predicted the HLA-A and HLA-B alleles for most subjects in the first cohort. A cluster of highly shared sequence variants was judged likely to represent a technical artifact of the sequencing pipeline. HLA typing was unavailable for some donors at each locus, so association tests used only the typed subset. According to a later analysis, TCR association rates differed among HLA loci, with DRB1 alleles showing the most associated TCRs and HLA-C alleles showing the fewest. Strong co-occurrence of HLA alleles, especially DR and DQ, made assigning TCR associations to individual alleles difficult. This cohort had only TCR beta chains sequenced, and the lack of alpha or paired-chain data limited which features could be detected. In a later analysis, HLA-associated TCR beta chains showed more clonal expansion and lower generation probabilities than non-associated chains that were equally common. While some public TCRs were present in many individuals, most TCR sequences turned up only very rarely across donors. The authors suggested that the approach could potentially be extended to other disease states and immunological phenotypes. In a later genetic analysis, a missense DCLRE1C variant was associated with V-gene and J-gene trimming of TCR beta chains, and the association was replicated in an independent cohort.

Of note for this clone: Its antigen is not yet known. No qualities accompany the bases; no much larger clone lies one base away.

Spanning cysteine to phenylalanine, the CDR3 consists of 17 amino acids. The sequence is cut down to CDR3 DNA, 51 bases in frame from base 1. CDR1 and CDR2 are drawn from the germline V gene: KGHSH, LQKENI. Between the V and J ends, shortened by 3 bases and 0 bases respectively, the junction contains 18 bases. The cohort comprised fewer than 750 healthy bone marrow donors. Cohort members were all nominally healthy when sampled, although unrecorded immune exposures were likely present. The donor tested CMV seropositive and was one of the 289 seropositive cohort members. Each donor provided a peripheral blood sample, and peripheral blood mononuclear cells were used for TCR beta sequencing. Genomic DNA extraction from the blood cell samples was performed with the Qiagen DNeasy Blood Extraction Kit.

The clonotype comes from a man over 45 in good health and CMV-seropositive. The specimen was PBMCs. The chain is made from TRBV18 and TRBJ2-7, with TRBD1 perhaps the D gene, on 5 matching bases. In nucleotides, the sequence is TGTGCCAGCTCACCTTCGGTCAGGGTGTCGAGCTCCTACGAGCAGTACTTC. Translated, this gives CASSPSVRVSSSYEQYF.